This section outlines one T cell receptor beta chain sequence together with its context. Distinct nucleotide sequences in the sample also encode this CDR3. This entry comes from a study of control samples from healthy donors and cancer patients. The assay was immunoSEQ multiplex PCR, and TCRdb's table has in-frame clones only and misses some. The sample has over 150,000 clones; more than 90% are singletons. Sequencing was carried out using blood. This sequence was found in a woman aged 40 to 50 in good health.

CDR3 DNA: TGTGCCAGCAGCCCGGACAGGAACTATGGCTACACCTTC. It translates to CASSPDRNYGYTF. J is TRBJ1-2 and V is TRBV7-2; 7 bases match TRBD1. This CDR3 is built from 13 residues. Trimming removed 5 bases from V and 2 bases from J; junction bases left unmatched: 2. CDR1 is SGHTA and CDR2 is FQGNSA in the germline V gene.